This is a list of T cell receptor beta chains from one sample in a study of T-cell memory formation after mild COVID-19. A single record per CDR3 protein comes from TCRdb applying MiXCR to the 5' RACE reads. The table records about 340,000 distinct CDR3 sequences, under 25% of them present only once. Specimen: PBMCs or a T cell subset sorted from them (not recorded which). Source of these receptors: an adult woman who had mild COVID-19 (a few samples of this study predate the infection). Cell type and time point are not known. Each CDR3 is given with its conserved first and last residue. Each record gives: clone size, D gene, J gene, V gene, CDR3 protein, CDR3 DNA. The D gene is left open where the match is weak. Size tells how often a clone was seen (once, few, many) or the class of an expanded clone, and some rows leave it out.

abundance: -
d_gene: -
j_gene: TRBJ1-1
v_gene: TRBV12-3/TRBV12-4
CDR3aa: CASSFIRAMNTEAFF
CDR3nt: TGTGCCAGCAGTTTCATTCGTGCCATGAACACTGAAGCTTTCTTT

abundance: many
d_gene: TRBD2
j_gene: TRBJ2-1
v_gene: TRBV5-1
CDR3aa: CASSLELAGNEQFF
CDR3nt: TGCGCCAGCAGCTTGGAACTAGCGGGCAATGAGCAGTTCTTC

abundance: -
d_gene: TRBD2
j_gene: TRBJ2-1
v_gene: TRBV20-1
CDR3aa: CSALSGRPGNEQFF
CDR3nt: TGCAGTGCTCTTAGCGGGAGGCCGGGAAATGAGCAGTTCTTC

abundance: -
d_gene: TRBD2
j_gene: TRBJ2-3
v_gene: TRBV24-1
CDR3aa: CATSDLGAGGRTDTQYF
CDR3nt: TGTGCCACCAGTGATTTAGGAGCGGGAGGTCGTACAGATACGCAGTATTTT

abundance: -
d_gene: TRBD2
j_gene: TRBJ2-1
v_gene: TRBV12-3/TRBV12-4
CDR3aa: CASSGSGRVSYNEQFF
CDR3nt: TGTGCCAGCAGTGGTAGCGGGAGGGTCTCCTACAATGAGCAGTTCTTC

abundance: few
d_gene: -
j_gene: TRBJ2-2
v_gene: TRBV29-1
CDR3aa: CSVEGPGELFF
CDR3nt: TGCAGCGTTGAAGGTCCCGGGGAGCTGTTTTTT

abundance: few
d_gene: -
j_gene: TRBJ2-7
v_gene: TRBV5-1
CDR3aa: CASSSSGGLSSYEQYF
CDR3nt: TGCGCCAGCAGCTCCTCCGGGGGACTGAGCTCCTACGAGCAGTACTTC

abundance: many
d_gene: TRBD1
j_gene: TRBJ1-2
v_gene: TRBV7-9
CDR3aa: CASSKKGTGGNYGYTF
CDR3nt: TGTGCCAGCAGCAAAAAAGGGACAGGGGGGAACTATGGCTACACCTTC

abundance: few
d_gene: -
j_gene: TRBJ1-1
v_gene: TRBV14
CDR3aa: CASSQRVAQAVNTEAFF
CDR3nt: TGTGCCAGCAGCCAAAGGGTCGCACAGGCCGTGAACACTGAAGCTTTCTTT

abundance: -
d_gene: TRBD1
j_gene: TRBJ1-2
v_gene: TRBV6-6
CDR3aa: CASRPDRGDGYTF
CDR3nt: TGTGCCAGCAGGCCAGACAGGGGGGATGGCTACACCTTC

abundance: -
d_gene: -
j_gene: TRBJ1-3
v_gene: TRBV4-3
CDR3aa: CASSPQQGSTGNTIYF
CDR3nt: TGCGCCAGCAGCCCCCAGCAGGGCTCGACTGGAAACACCATATATTTT

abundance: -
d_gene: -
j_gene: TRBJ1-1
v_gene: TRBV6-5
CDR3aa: CASRMTRRTEAFF
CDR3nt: TGTGCCAGCAGGATGACAAGGCGGACTGAAGCTTTCTTT

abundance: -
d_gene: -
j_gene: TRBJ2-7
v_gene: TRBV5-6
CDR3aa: CASSLWGAYEQYF
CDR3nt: TGTGCCAGCAGTCTGTGGGGAGCGTACGAGCAGTACTTC

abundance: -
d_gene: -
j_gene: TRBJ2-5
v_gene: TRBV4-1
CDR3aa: CASSRGLGVQETQYF
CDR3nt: TGCGCCAGCAGCCGGGGGCTTGGCGTGCAAGAGACCCAGTACTTC

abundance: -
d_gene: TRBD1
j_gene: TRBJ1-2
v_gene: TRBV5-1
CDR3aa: CASSLGQHRDYGYTF
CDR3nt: TGCGCCAGCAGCCTGGGACAGCATCGGGACTATGGCTACACCTTC

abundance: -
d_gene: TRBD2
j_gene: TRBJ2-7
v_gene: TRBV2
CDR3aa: CASRLGQLAGFSYEQYF
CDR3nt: TGTGCCAGCAGGCTAGGCCAACTAGCGGGATTCTCCTACGAGCAGTACTTC

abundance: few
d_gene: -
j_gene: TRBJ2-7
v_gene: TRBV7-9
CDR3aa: CASSLVADYEQYF
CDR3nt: TGTGCCAGCAGCTTGGTCGCGGACTACGAGCAGTACTTC

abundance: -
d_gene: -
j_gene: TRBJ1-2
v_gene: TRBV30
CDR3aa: CAWKAIGYTF
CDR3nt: TGTGCCTGGAAGGCGATCGGCTACACCTTC

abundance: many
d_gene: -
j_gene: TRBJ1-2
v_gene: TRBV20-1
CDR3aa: CSAGLGRGGYTF
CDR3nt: TGCAGTGCTGGGCTGGGCCGAGGAGGCTACACCTTC

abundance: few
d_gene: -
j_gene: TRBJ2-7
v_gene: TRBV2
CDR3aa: CASSGVTSYEQYF
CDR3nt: TGTGCCAGCAGTGGCGTCACCTCCTACGAGCAGTACTTC

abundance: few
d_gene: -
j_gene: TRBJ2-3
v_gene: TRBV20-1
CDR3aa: CSARDVGGTVVNTQYF
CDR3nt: TGCAGTGCTAGAGATGTAGGCGGGACCGTCGTTAATACGCAGTATTTT

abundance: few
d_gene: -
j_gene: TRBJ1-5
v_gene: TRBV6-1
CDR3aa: CASMPYGNQPQHF
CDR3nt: TGTGCCAGCATGCCATACGGTAATCAGCCCCAGCATTTT

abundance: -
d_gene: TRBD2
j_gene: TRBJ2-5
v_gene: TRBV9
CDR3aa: CASSVGGGPVETQYF
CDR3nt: TGTGCCAGCAGCGTAGGGGGAGGGCCGGTCGAGACCCAGTACTTC

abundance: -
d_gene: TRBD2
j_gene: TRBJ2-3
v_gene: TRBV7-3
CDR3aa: CASSARTSSTDTQYF
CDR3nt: TGTGCCAGCAGCGCCCGGACTAGCTCCACAGATACGCAGTATTTT

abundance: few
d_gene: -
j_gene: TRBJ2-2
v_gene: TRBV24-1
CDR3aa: CATSDSLGIGVTGELFF
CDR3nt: TGTGCCACCAGTGATTCTTTAGGGATCGGAGTTACCGGGGAGCTGTTTTTT

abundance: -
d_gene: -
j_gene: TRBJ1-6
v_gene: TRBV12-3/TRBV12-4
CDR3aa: CASMSRRGEKYNSPLHF
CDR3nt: TGTGCCAGCATGAGTAGACGAGGGGAGAAATATAATTCACCCCTCCACTTT

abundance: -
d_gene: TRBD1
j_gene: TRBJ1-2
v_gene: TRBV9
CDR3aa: CASSATDRGYGYTF
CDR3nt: TGTGCCAGCAGCGCTACGGACAGGGGCTATGGCTACACCTTC

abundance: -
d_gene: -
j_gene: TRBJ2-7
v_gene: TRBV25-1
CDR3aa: CASSDGISGRAFYEQYF
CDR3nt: TGTGCCAGCAGCGACGGGATATCGGGCAGGGCTTTCTACGAGCAGTACTTC

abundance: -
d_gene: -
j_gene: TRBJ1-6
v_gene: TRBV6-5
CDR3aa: CASSSGGVGYSPLHF
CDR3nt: TGTGCCAGCAGTTCTGGAGGGGTCGGGTACTCACCCCTCCACTTT

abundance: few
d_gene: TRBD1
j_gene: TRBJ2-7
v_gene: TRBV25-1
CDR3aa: CASSESQPGQSSYEQYF
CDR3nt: TGTGCCAGCAGTGAATCCCAACCGGGACAGAGCTCCTACGAGCAGTACTTC